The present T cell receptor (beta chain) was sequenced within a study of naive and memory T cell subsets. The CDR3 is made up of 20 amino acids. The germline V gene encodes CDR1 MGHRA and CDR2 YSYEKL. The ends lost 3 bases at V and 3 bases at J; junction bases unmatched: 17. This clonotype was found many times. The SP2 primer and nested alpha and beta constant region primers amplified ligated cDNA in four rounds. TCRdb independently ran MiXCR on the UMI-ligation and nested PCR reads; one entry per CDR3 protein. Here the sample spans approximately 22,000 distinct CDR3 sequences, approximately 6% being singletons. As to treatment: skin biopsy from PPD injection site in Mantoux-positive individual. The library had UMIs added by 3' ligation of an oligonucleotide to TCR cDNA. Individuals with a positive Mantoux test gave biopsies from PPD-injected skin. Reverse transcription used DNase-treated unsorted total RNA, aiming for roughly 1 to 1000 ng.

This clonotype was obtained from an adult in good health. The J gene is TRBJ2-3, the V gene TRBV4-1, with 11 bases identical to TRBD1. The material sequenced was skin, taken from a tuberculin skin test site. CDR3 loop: CASSHRGQGAFSAWTDTQYF. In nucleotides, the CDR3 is TGCGCCAGCAGCCACCGCGGACAGGGGGCGTTTTCGGCCTGGACAGATACGCAGTATTTT.